Listed here is a single T cell receptor (beta chain). Its antigen remains unknown. This sample is part of a study of cytotoxic CD8 clonotypes in ibrutinib-treated CLL. Findings and limits, study-wide: There were few public clonotypes, and on treatment they contracted or stayed stable.

For TCR beta libraries, roughly 1.9 micrograms of genomic DNA were obtained from cryopreserved PBMCs. The planned depth of sequencing spanned 1 in 200,000 to 1 in 1 million T cells. This table comes from immunoSEQ multiplex PCR, and its TCRdb copy is limited to in-frame clones, with some not included. There are about 45,000 clones in the sample; just over 65% occur only once, and around a fifth lies in the top ten. J gave up 2 bases and V 2 bases, and 5 bases lay outside the gene matches. This CDR3 region has 17 residues. Germline CDR1 is MGHDK and CDR2 is SYGVNS. Sequenced material: PBMCs, taken after 24 months of ibrutinib treatment. The rearrangement uses TRBV25-1 and TRBJ2-1; 11 nucleotides line up with TRBD2. The sequence derives from a human donor with chronic lymphocytic leukemia. This chain's CDR3 is CASSEKRTSGPYNEQFF. The CDR3 region has the DNA TGTGCCAGCAGTGAAAAACGGACTAGCGGGCCCTACAATGAGCAGTTCTTC.